The 21 T cell receptor beta chains in this list originate from one sample, sequenced in a study of T cells in Graves' hyperthyroidism and ophthalmopathy. The CDR3 regions of TCR beta were amplified from RNA transcripts. When the TCR CDR3 underwent first-round RT-PCR, the HTBI primer set was used. TCRdb used MiXCR to reprocess the multiplex PCR reads, holding one entry per CDR3 protein. This sample carries hundreds of thousands of distinct CDR3 sequences, around 38% of them seen once, and the ten largest clones take 7.5% to 9.5%. The source material was blood. All receptors derive from a man younger than 30 with Graves' hyperthyroidism.

V usage is TRBV29-1 and J usage is TRBJ2-7; 10 bases line up with TRBD1. Unmatched junction bases numbered 4, after V lost 8 bases and J lost 3 bases. Germline CDR1 reads SQVTM; CDR2 reads ANQGSEA. This CDR3 comprises 12 residues. The CDR3 sequence is CSNRDRGYEQYF. The CDR3, as DNA: TGCAGCAACCGGGACAGGGGCTACGAGCAGTACTTC.

The chain has TRBV7-9 and TRBJ1-1, with 8 nucleotides matching TRBD1. J lost 5 bases, V lost 5 bases, and 16 bases had no gene match. The CDR3 has 17 residues. Germline-derived CDR1 and CDR2 are SEHNR and FQNEAQ (reference sequence). The CDR3 loop is CASSPLRGDRGDTEAFF. Written as DNA, the CDR3 is TGTGCCAGCAGCCCGCTAAGGGGAGACAGGGGAGATACTGAAGCTTTCTTT.

This clonotype appeared a few times. The chain is built from TRBV7-9 and TRBJ2-7; D may correspond to TRBD1 or TRBD2 (5 bases each). The CDR3 consists of 14 residues. CDR1 and CDR2 (germline): SEHNR, FQNEAQ (reference sequence). V was cut by 5 bases and J by 1 base, with 12 bases left in between. The CDR3 DNA is TGTGCCAGCAGCCGGTGGGACGGTTCCTACGAGCAGTACTTC. Translating gives CASSRWDGSYEQYF.

The chain employs TRBV12-3 or TRBV12-4 and TRBJ1-5; TRBD1 matches 7 bases. The CDR3 covers 14 residues. J was trimmed by 5 bases and V by 8 bases; bases with no gene match: 9. In DNA, the CDR3 is TGTGCCAGCGGTTGGGGACAGTTCGATCAGCCCCAGCATTTT. Residues: CASGWGQFDQPQHF.

This clonotype was seen a few times. This chain connects TRBV12-3 or TRBV12-4 to TRBJ1-5, with a weak D call TRBD1 (6 bases). The CDR3 length is 15 residues. V was cut by 7 bases and J by 6 bases, with 19 bases left in between. Here the CDR3 reads CASISDRNLSQPQHF. In DNA, the CDR3 is TGTGCCAGCATTTCTGACAGGAACCTCTCTCAGCCCCAGCATTTT.

This clonotype was observed many times. Germline is not matched at one junction end, which may reflect a read error. V usage is TRBV12-3 or TRBV12-4 and J usage is TRBJ1-4; D perhaps matches TRBD1 (5 bases). CDR3 size: 14 residues. The CDR3 region is CASSLGATNEKLFF. CDR3 in DNA: TGTGCCAGCAGCTTAGGGGCGACTAATGAAAAACTGTTTTTT.

This clonotype showed up just once. CDR3 nucleotide sequence: TGCGCCAGCAGCTTAGTCTTTGCGGAGTCAGGGGGCTCCTACGAGCAGTACTTC. It codes for CASSLVFAESGGSYEQYF. The chain combines TRBV5-1 with TRBJ2-7, with 7 bases matching TRBD1. Per the germline V gene, CDR1 is SGHRS and CDR2 is YFSETQ. The CDR3 runs to 18 residues. V lost 2 bases to trimming and J lost 0 bases; unmatched junction nucleotides: 14.

This clonotype appeared a few times. The rearrangement links TRBV11-2 to TRBJ1-6; 9 nucleotides align to TRBD1. From germline, CDR1 is SGHAT and CDR2 FQNNGV. V shed 5 bases and J 7 bases; nucleotides not matched to a gene: 9. The CDR3 runs 16 residues. The CDR3 here is CASSPVSGQGNSPLHF. Written as DNA, the CDR3 is TGTGCCAGCAGCCCAGTAAGTGGACAGGGGAATTCACCCCTCCACTTT.

The chain recombines TRBV12-3 or TRBV12-4 with TRBJ2-5, with D perhaps assigned TRBD1 or TRBD2 (7 bases each). CDR3 size: 14 residues. In nucleotides, the CDR3 is TGTGCTAGTGTGGGGGAGGGGGCAGAAGAGACCCAGTACTTC. Translating it yields CASVGEGAEETQYF.

The chain links TRBV7-9 to TRBJ1-1; maybe TRBD1 (5 bases). This CDR3 contains 15 residues. CDR1 and CDR2 from the germline V gene are SEHNR and FQNEAQ (reference sequence). V shed 6 bases and J shed 0 bases, with 14 bases lying between them. The CDR3 loop is CASSPFRQMNTEAFF. In DNA form, the CDR3 reads TGTGCCAGCAGTCCCTTCAGACAGATGAACACTGAAGCTTTCTTT. The full variable domain, rest sourced from reference TRBV7-9 and TRBJ1-1, is DTGVSQNPRHKITKRGQNVTFRCDPISEHNRLYWYRQTLGQGPEFLTYFQNEAQLEKSRLLSDRFSAERPKGSFSTLEIQRTEQGDSAMYLCASSPFRQMNTEAFFGQGTRLTVV.

The rearrangement uses TRBV24-1 and TRBJ1-5; D possibly corresponds to TRBD1 (5 bases). CDR1 KGHDR and CDR2 SFDVKD come from the germline V gene. The CDR3 sequence is 13 residues long. Trimming removed 2 bases at V and 8 bases at J, with 9 bases between. CDR3 nucleotides: TGTGCCACCAGTGATTCCAGGGTAGAGCCCCAGCATTTT. Residues: CATSDSRVEPQHF.

This clonotype was found many times. The chain employs TRBV29-1 and TRBJ1-2, with D tentatively TRBD1 (6 bases). Trimming cost V 6 bases and J 6 bases, with 11 bases left between them. Germline V gene sequence: CDR1 SQVTM, CDR2 ANQGSEA. CDR3 length: 11 amino acids. The chain's CDR3 is CSVWGADGYTF. Written as DNA, the CDR3 is TGCAGCGTCTGGGGGGCGGATGGCTACACCTTC.

The chain links TRBV7-9 to TRBJ2-5; perhaps TRBD2 as D (5 bases). Trimming removed 5 bases from V and 3 bases from J, with 13 bases in between. CDR3 length: 14 residues. Germline CDR1 and CDR2: SEHNR and FQNEAQ (reference sequence). The chain's CDR3 is CASSPPGVEETQYF. The CDR3 nucleotides read TGTGCCAGCAGCCCCCCCGGGGTTGAAGAGACCCAGTACTTC.

This clonotype was recorded a few times. The chain's CDR3 is CASSQYGRTEAFF. Written as DNA, the CDR3 is TGCGCCAGCAGCCAGTACGGACGCACTGAAGCTTTCTTT. The chain links TRBV5-1 to TRBJ1-1; D gene unclear. The CDR3 has 13 amino acids. Germline V CDR1 and CDR2: SGHRS, YFSETQ. Deletions cut 4 bases from V and 4 bases from J, with 11 bases between.

The chain is built from TRBV19 and TRBJ1-5; D possibly corresponds to TRBD1 (5 bases). CDR3 length: 14 residues. Germline V gene lookup returns CDR1 LNHDA and CDR2 SQIVND (reference sequence). V lost 8 bases to trimming and J lost 4 bases, with 15 bases between them. CDR3 protein: CASSMGPLNQPQHF. CDR3 nucleotide sequence: TGTGCCAGTTCTATGGGGCCTCTAAATCAGCCCCAGCATTTT.

This clonotype was found many times. The V gene is TRBV2, the J gene TRBJ1-6, with D possibly matching TRBD1 (6 bases). There are 14 residues in the CDR3. The germline V gene has CDR1 SNHLY and CDR2 FYNNEI. The ends were cut back, 5 bases at V and 9 bases at J, with 14 bases in the middle. In DNA form, the CDR3 reads TGTGCCAGCAGTATGGGGGCACTGGGTTCACCCCTCCACTTT. The encoded protein is CASSMGALGSPLHF.

Concerning this clonotype: Just one base apart from a much larger clone, this may be a read error. J is TRBJ2-2 and V is TRBV19; D is uncertain. Germline loops: CDR1 LNHDA, CDR2 SQIVND (reference sequence). The CDR3 has 12 residues. The V and J ends lost 7 bases and 4 bases respectively, with 7 bases between them. The DNA for the CDR3 is TGTGCCAGTATCGCTTGCACCGGGGAGCTGTTTTTT. Translated, it gives CASIACTGELFF.

This chain joins TRBV7-2 and TRBJ2-7; D not certain. V was shortened by 0 bases and J by 5 bases, with 8 bases between the two germline ends. The CDR3 is 13 amino acids. In germline, CDR1 is SGHTA, CDR2 FQGNSA. The CDR3 nucleotides read TGTGCCAGCAGCTTAGCCTGGTTAAACGAGCAGTACTTC. The encoded protein is CASSLAWLNEQYF.

Comment on this clonotype: A read error may explain this, as a much larger clone is one base away. This sequence joins TRBV29-1 and TRBJ1-3; D unclear. Germline CDR1 reads SQVTM; CDR2 reads ANQGSEA. CDR3 size: 14 residues. With 2 bases removed from V and 8 bases from J, the gap between germline ends came to 16 bases. Here the CDR3 DNA reads TGCAGCGTTGAAACGACTCTAGGAGGAGACACCATATATTTT. Protein product: CSVETTLGGDTIYF.

The rearrangement links TRBV5-1 to TRBJ1-1, with unresolved D. The V and J ends lost 5 bases and 4 bases respectively, with 15 bases between them. The length of the CDR3 is 14 residues. Germline lookup yields CDR1 SGHRS and CDR2 YFSETQ. CDR3 sequence (DNA): TGCGCCAGCAGGTACCGAGGGCCCCCCACTGAAGCTTTCTTT. Protein product: CASRYRGPPTEAFF.

The rearrangement links TRBV4-1 to TRBJ1-1; D may be TRBD1 (6 bases). The CDR3 spans 15 residues. Trimming shortened V by 6 bases and J by 4 bases, and 18 bases separated the two germline ends. Germline V CDR1 and CDR2: MGHRA, YSYEKL. CDR3 coding DNA: TGCGCCAGCAGGGACAGCTCCCTGGGAGCCACTGAAGCTTTCTTT. It translates to CASRDSSLGATEAFF.